This T cell receptor (beta chain) stems from a study of early T cells in non-severe SARS-CoV-2 infection. On the study more broadly: Sequencing input comprised bulk RNA from unsorted whole blood; chain pairing was not available. Study outcomes and limitations: CD4 and private specificities were missed by VDJdb matching, which favored anti-spike CD8 responses.

Only a few counts were recorded for this clonotype. Its antigen is not known. Unique molecular identifier tags were affixed to discrete cDNA molecules. One entry per CDR3 protein, called by TCRdb with MiXCR from the 5' RACE reads. Altogether 55,000 to 75,000 distinct CDR3 sequences are present, 4.5% to 7.5% being singletons, with the ten largest covering around 3.5%. The germline V gene encodes CDR1 SGHTA and CDR2 FQGNSA. The ends lost 7 bases at V and 9 bases at J; junction bases unmatched: 20. The CDR3 extends over 17 amino acids. The rearrangement uses TRBV7-2 and TRBJ2-3; 9 bases match TRBD2. The source material was whole blood, sampled at baseline. The TCR originated in an adult who was a healthcare worker with PCR-confirmed SARS-CoV-2 infection or an uninfected control (not recorded which). CDR3 amino acids: CASTYTGTSLTIGTQYF. For the CDR3, the DNA is TGTGCCAGCACCTACACCGGGACTAGCTTAACGATTGGAACGCAGTATTTT. The full variable domain, its missing parts supplied by reference TRBV7-2 and TRBJ2-3, is GAGVSQSPSNKVTEKGKDVELRCDPISGHTALYWYRQSLGQGLEFLIYFQGNSAPDKSGLPSDRFSAERTGGSVSTLTIQRTQQEDSAVYLCASTYTGTSLTIGTQYFGPGTRLTVL.